A single sample gave rise to the 18 T cell receptor beta chains below, sequenced in a study of patients and donors after allogeneic stem cell transplantation. TCRdb itself ran the RT-PCR reads through MiXCR, one entry per CDR3 protein. The sample holds around 170,000 distinct CDR3 sequences, 24% seen once. Sample: blood, either unsorted or a sorted T cell fraction (not recorded which). These receptors came from a human donor who was either an allogeneic HSCT recipient or a stem cell or donor lymphocyte infusion donor (not recorded which). It is not recorded whose cells these are; they may come from a transplant donor.

This clonotype appeared many times. V and J are TRBV7-6 and TRBJ1-3; D is ambiguous. Germline V gives CDR1 SGHVS, CDR2 FNYEAQ. The CDR3 runs to 13 residues. Trimming left V 5 bases short and J 4 bases short, with 9 bases between. CDR3 amino acids: CASSTPLGNTIYF. The CDR3 bases are TGTGCCAGCAGCACGCCCTTAGGAAACACCATATATTTT.

The gene calls are TRBV29-1 and TRBJ1-3; 7 positions agree with TRBD1. The ends lost 6 bases at V and 0 bases at J; junction bases unmatched: 5. Per germline, CDR1 SQVTM and CDR2 ANQGSEA. The length of the CDR3 is 14 residues. In nucleotides, the CDR3 is TGCAGCGTGGGGACAGCCAACTCTGGAAACACCATATATTTT. This sequence encodes CSVGTANSGNTIYF.

This clonotype was found a few times. The rearrangement links TRBV3-1 to TRBJ1-1; TRBD1 agrees at 7 bases. This CDR3 comprises 14 residues. Germline V gives CDR1 LGHDT, CDR2 YNNKEL (reference sequence). Trimming removed 5 bases from V and 2 bases from J; junction bases left unmatched: 5. The CDR3: CASSWRDRNTEAFF. DNA of the CDR3: TGTGCCAGCAGCTGGCGGGACAGAAACACTGAAGCTTTCTTT.

In this sample, this clonotype turned up a few times. The V call is TRBV3-1, the J call TRBJ2-5; perhaps TRBD1 as D (6 bases). Germline V lookup: CDR1 LGHDT, CDR2 YNNKEL (reference sequence). Trimming removed 3 bases at V and 5 bases at J, with 19 bases between. The CDR3 has 16 amino acids. DNA for the CDR3: TGTGCCAGCAGCCACAGGGGAATTGAAAGATTGGAGACCCAGTACTTC. Its protein product is CASSHRGIERLETQYF.

This clonotype was seen a few times. The genes are TRBV16 and TRBJ2-7; TRBD2 matches 7 bases. The CDR3 extends over 12 amino acids. The V and J ends lost 6 bases and 4 bases, in that order; junction bases with no gene match: 3. The germline V gene encodes CDR1 KGHSY and CDR2 FQNENV. The CDR3: CASSHGGYEQYF. CDR3 in DNA: TGTGCCAGCAGTCACGGGGGGTACGAGCAGTACTTC.

Only one count was recorded for this clonotype. The gene calls are TRBV7-9 and TRBJ2-5; possibly TRBD1 or TRBD2 for D (5 bases each). Between the trimmed V and J ends, which lost 2 bases and 3 bases, there was a span of 13 bases. Germline loops: CDR1 SEHNR, CDR2 FQNEAQ (reference sequence). The CDR3 runs to 15 residues. CDR3 nucleotide sequence: TGTGCCAGCAGCTTAAGTAGGCAGGGAGAAGAGACCCAGTACTTC. Translating gives CASSLSRQGEETQYF.

The chain links TRBV5-1 to TRBJ2-2, with D uncertain. The CDR3 has 16 amino acids. CDR1 SGHRS and CDR2 YFSETQ come from the germline V gene. Deletions cut 4 bases from V and 5 bases from J, with 18 bases between. The CDR3 sequence: CASSHKSWSTTGELFF. CDR3 nucleotide sequence: TGCGCCAGCAGCCACAAATCGTGGTCAACAACCGGGGAGCTGTTTTTT.

The V and J genes are TRBV12-3 or TRBV12-4 and TRBJ2-1; no firm D call. The CDR3 has 13 residues. V was clipped by 3 bases and J by 3 bases, with 6 bases between them. Here the CDR3 DNA reads TGTGCCAGCAGTTTTGACAACTACAATGAGCAGTTCTTC. It is translated as CASSFDNYNEQFF.

The genes are TRBV9 and TRBJ2-5; no clear D gene. The germline V gene encodes CDR1 SGDLS and CDR2 YYNGEE. This CDR3 region has 13 residues. With 3 bases removed from V and 5 bases from J, the gap between germline ends came to 11 bases. The CDR3 loop reads CASSARYRETQYF. CDR3 coding DNA: TGTGCCAGCAGCGCTAGGTACCGGGAGACCCAGTACTTC.

This clonotype has a handful of counts. The chain combines TRBV12-3 or TRBV12-4 with TRBJ1-4; D is uncertain. The V gene lost 5 bases and the J gene lost 6 bases, with 22 bases spanning the gap. This CDR3 spans 17 amino acids. CDR3 bases: TGTGCCAGCAGTGAGGGTGGCAGCCCGGGATGGGATGAAAAACTGTTTTTT. Translation: CASSEGGSPGWDEKLFF.

This clonotype came up a few times. The chain links TRBV7-3 to TRBJ2-1; 8 nucleotides line up with TRBD2. CDR1 and CDR2 from the germline V gene are SGHTA and FQGTGA. The junction had 9 bases not matched to a gene; V was cut back by 3 bases and J by 8 bases. This CDR3 region has 15 residues. For the CDR3, the DNA is TGTGCCAGCAGCTTGCCCCTAGCGGGTAGGGATGAGCAGTTCTTC. The encoded protein is CASSLPLAGRDEQFF.

This clonotype was found a few times. The chain is built from TRBV21-1 and TRBJ1-3; TRBD1, the table's D call, lacks a check against the DNA. TRBV21-1 constitutes a pseudogene. This CDR3 comprises 14 residues. The CDR3 DNA is TGTGCCAGCAGCCCAGGGAGAGGAGGAAACACCATATATTTT. Protein sequence: CASSPGRGGNTIYF.

The chain uses TRBV12-3 or TRBV12-4 and TRBJ2-3; D is undetermined. Trimming took off 4 bases at V and 2 bases at J, with 16 bases between the two ends. This CDR3 has 16 amino acids. The DNA of the CDR3 is TGTGCCAGCAGTTCTGCCCCTGTTGGTTTCACAGATACGCAGTATTTT. This translates into CASSSAPVGFTDTQYF.

The chain recombines TRBV12-3 or TRBV12-4 with TRBJ2-7; no clear D. CDR3 size: 12 residues. V was pared by 4 bases and J by 3 bases, with 7 bases between. The DNA for the CDR3 is TGTGCCAGCAGTTCGACACTCTACGAGCAGTACTTC. This codes for CASSSTLYEQYF.

This chain joins TRBV7-2 and TRBJ2-3, with a weak D call TRBD2 (6 bases). The CDR3 sequence is 15 residues long. V was pared by 5 bases and J by 2 bases, with 14 bases between. Germline assignment: CDR1 SGHTA and CDR2 FQGNSA. CDR3 region: CASSASGLSTDTQYF. Written as DNA, the CDR3 is TGTGCCAGCAGCGCCTCGGGACTCTCCACAGATACGCAGTATTTT.

This chain joins TRBV6-5 and TRBJ1-2, with TRBD1 matching over 7 bases. Per the germline V gene, CDR1 is MNHEY and CDR2 is SVGAGI. The trim removed 7 bases at V and 0 bases at J, leaving 11 bases unmatched. The CDR3 is 16 residues long. CDR3 in DNA: TGTGCCAGCAACCTCCGGGACAGCCCTACTAACTATGGCTACACCTTC. Residues: CASNLRDSPTNYGYTF.

The chain uses TRBV29-1 and TRBJ1-4; unclear D gene. V was cut by 4 bases and J by 6 bases, with 12 bases left in between. From germline, CDR1 is SQVTM and CDR2 ANQGSEA. The CDR3 consists of 13 residues. DNA for the CDR3: TGCAGCGTTGGTTCGCAAAGAGATGAAAAACTGTTTTTT. Its translation is CSVGSQRDEKLFF. The entire variable domain, with the rest obtained from reference TRBV29-1 and TRBJ1-4, is as follows: SAVISQKPSRDICQRGTSLTIQCQVDSQVTMMFWYRQQPGQSLTLIATANQGSEATYESGFVIDKFPISRPNLTFSTLTVSNMSPEDSSIYLCSVGSQRDEKLFFGSGTQLSVL.

The J gene is TRBJ2-1, the V gene TRBV30; 7 bases line up with TRBD1. The germline V gene encodes CDR1 GTSNPN and CDR2 SVGIG (reference sequence). The V gene end was trimmed by 3 bases and the J gene end by 3 bases; junction bases not matched to a gene: 2. This CDR3 is 13 amino acids long. The CDR3: CAWRQGYYNEQFF. The CDR3 coding sequence is TGTGCCTGGAGACAGGGGTACTACAATGAGCAGTTCTTC.